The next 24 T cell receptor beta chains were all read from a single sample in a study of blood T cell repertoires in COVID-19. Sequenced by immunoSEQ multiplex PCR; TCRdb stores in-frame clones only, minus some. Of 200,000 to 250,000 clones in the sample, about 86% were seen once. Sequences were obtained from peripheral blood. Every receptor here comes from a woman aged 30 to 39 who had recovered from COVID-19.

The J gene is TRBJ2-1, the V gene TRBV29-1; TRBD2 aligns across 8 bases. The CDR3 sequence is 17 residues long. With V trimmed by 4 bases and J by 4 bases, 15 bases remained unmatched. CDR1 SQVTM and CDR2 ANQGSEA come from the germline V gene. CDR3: CSVGPSPWRGAYNEQFF. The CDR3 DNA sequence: TGCAGCGTTGGACCCAGCCCTTGGCGGGGGGCTTACAATGAGCAGTTCTTC.

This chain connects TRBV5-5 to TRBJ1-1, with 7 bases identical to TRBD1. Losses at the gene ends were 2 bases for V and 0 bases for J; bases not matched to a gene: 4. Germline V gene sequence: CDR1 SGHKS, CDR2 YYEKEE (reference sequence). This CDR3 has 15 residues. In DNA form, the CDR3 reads TGTGCCAGCAGCTTTCTGGGACAGCTGAACACTGAAGCTTTCTTT. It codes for CASSFLGQLNTEAFF.

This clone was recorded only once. This CDR3 is CASSPGTGGGYTF. The CDR3, as DNA: TGTGCCAGCTCACCCGGGACAGGGGGTGGCTACACCTTC. V and J are TRBV18 and TRBJ1-2; 11 bases map to TRBD1. Germline V lookup: CDR1 KGHSH, CDR2 LQKENI. The CDR3 extends over 13 amino acids. V was pared by 3 bases and J by 7 bases, with 1 base of the junction left unmatched.

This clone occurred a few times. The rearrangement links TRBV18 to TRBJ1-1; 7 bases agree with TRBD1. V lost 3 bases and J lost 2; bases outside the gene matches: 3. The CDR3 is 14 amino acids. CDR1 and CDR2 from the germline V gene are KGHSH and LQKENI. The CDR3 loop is CASSPGTVNTEAFF. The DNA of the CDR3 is TGTGCCAGCTCACCCGGGACAGTCAACACTGAAGCTTTCTTT.

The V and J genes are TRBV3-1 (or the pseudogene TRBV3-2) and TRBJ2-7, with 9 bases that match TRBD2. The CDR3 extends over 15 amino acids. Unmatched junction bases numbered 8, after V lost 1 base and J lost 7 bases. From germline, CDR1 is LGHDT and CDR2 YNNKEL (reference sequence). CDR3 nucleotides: TGTGCCAGCAGCCAAGCGGGACTAGCAGGAGGGGAGCAGTACTTC. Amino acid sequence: CASSQAGLAGGEQYF.

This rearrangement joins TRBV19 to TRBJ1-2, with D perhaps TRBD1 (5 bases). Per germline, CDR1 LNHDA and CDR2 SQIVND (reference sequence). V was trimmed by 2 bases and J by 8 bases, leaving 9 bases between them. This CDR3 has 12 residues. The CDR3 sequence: CASSIWGEGYTF. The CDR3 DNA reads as TGTGCCAGTAGTATATGGGGGGAAGGCTACACCTTC.

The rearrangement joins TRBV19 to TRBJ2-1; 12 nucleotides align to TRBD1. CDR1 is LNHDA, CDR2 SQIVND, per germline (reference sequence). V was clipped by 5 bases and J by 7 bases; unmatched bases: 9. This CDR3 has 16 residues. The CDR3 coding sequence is TGTGCCAGTAGTCCAAACCGGGACAGGGGGCAAAATGAGCAGTTCTTC. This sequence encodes CASSPNRDRGQNEQFF.

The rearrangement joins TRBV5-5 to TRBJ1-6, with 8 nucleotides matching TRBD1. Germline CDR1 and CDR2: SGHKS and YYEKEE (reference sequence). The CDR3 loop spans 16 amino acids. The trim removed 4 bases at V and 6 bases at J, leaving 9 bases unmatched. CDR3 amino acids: CASSTWTGNRNSPLHF. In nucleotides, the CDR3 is TGTGCCAGCAGCACCTGGACAGGGAACCGTAATTCACCCCTCCACTTT.

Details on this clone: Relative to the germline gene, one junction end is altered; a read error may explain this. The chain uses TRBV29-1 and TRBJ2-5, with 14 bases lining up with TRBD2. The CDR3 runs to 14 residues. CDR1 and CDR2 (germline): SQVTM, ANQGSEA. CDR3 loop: CSVEVGLAGGRRDF. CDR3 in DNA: TGCAGCGTTGAAGTAGGACTAGCGGGGGGTCGACGGGACTTC.

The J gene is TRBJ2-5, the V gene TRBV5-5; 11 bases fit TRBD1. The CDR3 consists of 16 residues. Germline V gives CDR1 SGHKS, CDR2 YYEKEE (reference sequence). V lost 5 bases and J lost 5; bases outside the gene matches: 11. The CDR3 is CASSSPDRGRDETQYF. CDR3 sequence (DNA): TGTGCCAGCAGTAGCCCGGACAGGGGGCGCGATGAGACCCAGTACTTC.

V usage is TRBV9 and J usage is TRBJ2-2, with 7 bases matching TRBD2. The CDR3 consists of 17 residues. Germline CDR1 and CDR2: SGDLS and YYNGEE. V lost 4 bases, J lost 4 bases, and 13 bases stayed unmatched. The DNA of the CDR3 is TGTGCCAGCAGCCCCGATTGGCTACCGGGGGGCACCGGGGAGCTGTTTTTT. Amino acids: CASSPDWLPGGTGELFF.

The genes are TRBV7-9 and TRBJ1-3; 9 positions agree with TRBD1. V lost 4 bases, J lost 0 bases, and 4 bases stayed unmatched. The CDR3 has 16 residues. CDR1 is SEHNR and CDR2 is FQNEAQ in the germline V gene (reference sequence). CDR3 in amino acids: CASSSGTGSSGNTIYF. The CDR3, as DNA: TGTGCCAGCAGCTCAGGGACAGGGAGCTCTGGAAACACCATATATTTT.

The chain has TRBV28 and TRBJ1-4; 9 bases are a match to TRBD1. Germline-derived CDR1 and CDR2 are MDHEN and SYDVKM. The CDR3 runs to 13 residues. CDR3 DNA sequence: TGTGCTTCACAGGGGGCAGCGGTCGAAAAACTGTTTTTT. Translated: CASQGAAVEKLFF.

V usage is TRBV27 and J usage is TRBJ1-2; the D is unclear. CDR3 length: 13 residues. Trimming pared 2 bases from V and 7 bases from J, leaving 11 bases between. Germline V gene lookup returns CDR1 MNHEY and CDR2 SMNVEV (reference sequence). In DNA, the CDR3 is TGTGCCAGCAGTTTAGGAGGGCCATTTGGCTACACCTTC. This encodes CASSLGGPFGYTF.

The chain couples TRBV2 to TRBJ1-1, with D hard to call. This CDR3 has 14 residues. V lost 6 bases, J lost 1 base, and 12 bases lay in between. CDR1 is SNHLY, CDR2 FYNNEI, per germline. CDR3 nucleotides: TGTGCCAGCAGACCCCCCGGGTGGAACACTGAAGCTTTCTTT. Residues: CASRPPGWNTEAFF.

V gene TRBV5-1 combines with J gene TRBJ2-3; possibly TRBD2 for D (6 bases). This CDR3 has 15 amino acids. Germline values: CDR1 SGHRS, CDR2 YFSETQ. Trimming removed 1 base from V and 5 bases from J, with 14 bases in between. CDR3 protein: CASSLWLASGDTQYF. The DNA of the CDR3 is TGCGCCAGCAGCTTGTGGCTAGCGTCAGGAGATACGCAGTATTTT.

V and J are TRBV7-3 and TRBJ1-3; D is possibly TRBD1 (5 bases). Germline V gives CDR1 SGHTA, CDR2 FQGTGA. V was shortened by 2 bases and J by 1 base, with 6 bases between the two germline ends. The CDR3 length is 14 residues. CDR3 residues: CASSLSGSGNTIYF. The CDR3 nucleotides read TGTGCCAGCAGCTTATCAGGGTCTGGAAACACCATATATTTT.

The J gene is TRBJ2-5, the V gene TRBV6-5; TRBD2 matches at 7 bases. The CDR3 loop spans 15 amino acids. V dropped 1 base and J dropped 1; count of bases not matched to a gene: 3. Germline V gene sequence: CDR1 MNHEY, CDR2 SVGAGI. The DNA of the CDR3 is TGTGCCAGCAGTTACTTGGGGGGGATCCAAGAGACCCAGTACTTC. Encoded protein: CASSYLGGIQETQYF.

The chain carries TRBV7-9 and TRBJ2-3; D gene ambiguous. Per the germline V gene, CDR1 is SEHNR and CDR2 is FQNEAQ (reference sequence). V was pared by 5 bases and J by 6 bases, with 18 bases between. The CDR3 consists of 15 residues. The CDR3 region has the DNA TGTGCCAGCAGCATTAAACGCCTATTTAAGGATACGCAGTATTTT. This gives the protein CASSIKRLFKDTQYF.

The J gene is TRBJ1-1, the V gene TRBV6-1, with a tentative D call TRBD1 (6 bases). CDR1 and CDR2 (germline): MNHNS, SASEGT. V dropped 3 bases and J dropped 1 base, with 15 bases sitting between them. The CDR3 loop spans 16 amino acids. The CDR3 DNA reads TGTGCCAGCAGTGACGACTACAGGGTCCGGAACACTGAAGCTTTCTTT. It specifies CASSDDYRVRNTEAFF.

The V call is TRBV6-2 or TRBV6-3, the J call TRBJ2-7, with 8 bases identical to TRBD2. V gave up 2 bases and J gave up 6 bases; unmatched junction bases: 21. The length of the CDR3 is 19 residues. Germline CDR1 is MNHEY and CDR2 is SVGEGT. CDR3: CASSYGDPLSSGGFSEQYF. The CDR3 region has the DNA TGTGCCAGCAGTTACGGTGACCCCTTATCGAGCGGGGGATTCTCCGAGCAGTACTTC.

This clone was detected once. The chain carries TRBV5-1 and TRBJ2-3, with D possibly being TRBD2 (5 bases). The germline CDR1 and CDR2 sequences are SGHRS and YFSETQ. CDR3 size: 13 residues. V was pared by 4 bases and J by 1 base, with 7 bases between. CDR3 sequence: CASSHGGTDTQYF. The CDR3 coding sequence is TGCGCCAGCAGCCACGGGGGCACAGATACGCAGTATTTT. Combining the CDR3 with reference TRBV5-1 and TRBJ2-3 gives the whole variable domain KAGVTQTPRYLIKTRGQQVTLSCSPISGHRSVSWYQQTPGQGLQFLFEYFSETQRNKGNFPGRFSGRQFSNSRSEMNVSTLELGDSALYLCASSHGGTDTQYFGPGTRLTVL.

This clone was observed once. This chain's CDR3 is CASSLRTGDDTIYF. As DNA, the CDR3 is TGTGCCAGCAGCTTGCGGACAGGGGATGACACCATATATTTT. The rearrangement links TRBV5-4 to TRBJ1-3; 9 bases fit TRBD1. This CDR3 contains 14 residues. The germline V gene has CDR1 SGHNT and CDR2 YYREEE (reference sequence). V dropped 1 base and J dropped 8; count of bases not matched to a gene: 4. Using reference TRBV5-4 and TRBJ1-3 for the parts outside the CDR3, the full variable domain is ETGVTQSPTHLIKTRGQQVTLRCSSQSGHNTVSWYQQALGQGPQFIFQYYREEENGRGNFPPRFSGLQFPNYSSELNVNALELDDSALYLCASSLRTGDDTIYFGEGSWLTVV.

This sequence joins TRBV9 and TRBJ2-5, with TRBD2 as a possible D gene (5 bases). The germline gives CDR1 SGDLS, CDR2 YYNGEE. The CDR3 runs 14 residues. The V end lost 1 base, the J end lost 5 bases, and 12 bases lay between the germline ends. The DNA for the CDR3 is TGTGCCAGCAGCGTATCCGGGATTAGGGAGACCCAGTACTTC. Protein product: CASSVSGIRETQYF.